This T cell receptor beta chain originates from a study of CD8+ T cells in alopecia areata. Points from the study as a whole: Persistence of many expanded lesional clones was seen in scalp and blood during tofacitinib.

RNA extraction and reverse transcription yielded cDNA as sequencing template. Sequencing used immunoSEQ multiplex PCR; TCRdb keeps in-frame clones, though not all of them. The table records about 120,000 clones, 50% to 55% of them present only once. About this clone: Its antigen remains unknown.

The treatment here: oral pan-JAK inhibitor, 5-10 mg twice daily. The CDR3 extends over 12 amino acids. V shed 6 bases and J shed 4 bases, with 12 bases lying between them. The V gene's germline CDR1 is SQVTM and CDR2 ANQGSEA. The sequencing here drew on CD4+ T cells sorted from blood, taken at week 4, from a patient treated with tofacitinib. V gene TRBV29-1 combines with J gene TRBJ1-2, with D possibly matching TRBD1 (6 bases). The source of this sequence is a human donor with alopecia areata. The CDR3 DNA sequence: TGCAGCGTGGGACAAACGGGCTATGGCTACACCTTC. It is translated as CSVGQTGYGYTF.